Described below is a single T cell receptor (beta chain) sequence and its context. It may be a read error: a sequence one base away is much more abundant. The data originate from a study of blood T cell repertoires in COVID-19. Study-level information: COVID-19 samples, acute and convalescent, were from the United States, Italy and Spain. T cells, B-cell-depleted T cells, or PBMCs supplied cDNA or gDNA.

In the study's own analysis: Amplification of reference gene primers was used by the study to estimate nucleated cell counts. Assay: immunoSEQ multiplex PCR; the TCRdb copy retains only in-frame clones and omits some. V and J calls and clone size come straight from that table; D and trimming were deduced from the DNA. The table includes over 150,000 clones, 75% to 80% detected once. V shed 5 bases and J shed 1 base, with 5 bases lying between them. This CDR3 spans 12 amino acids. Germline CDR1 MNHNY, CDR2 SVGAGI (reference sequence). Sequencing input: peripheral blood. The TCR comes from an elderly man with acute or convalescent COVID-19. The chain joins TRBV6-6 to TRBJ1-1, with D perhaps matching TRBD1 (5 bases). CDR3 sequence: CASSGQNTEAFF. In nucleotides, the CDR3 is TGTGCCAGCAGTGGACAGAACACTGAAGCTTTCTTT.